Given below is one T cell receptor (beta chain) in context. It has no known antigen specificity. No qualities accompany the bases; no much larger clone lies one base away. This entry belongs to a study of molecular identifiers for immune sequencing clone quantification listed by TCRdb under 2018. As for the study more broadly: In a replicate experiment, RNA from around 20,000 or 100,000 naive CD8 T cells was split into five aliquots, four of which were sequenced. CD8 T cells were used in a methods study to benchmark molecular-identifier clustering-based TCR repertoire sequencing (MIDCIRS) and TCR RNA copy counting. Broad study findings and their caveats: The naive libraries included spiked-in Jurkat TCR RNA (around 9 copies' worth), and this RNA is not part of the donor repertoire. About 3.1 recovered TCR RNA copies per cell were obtained by modeling, versus approximately 9 by digital PCR, implying a capture efficiency of 25% to 35%. In CMV-specific effector cells, clones with more than 20 RNA copies accounted for over 97% of molecules, whereas in naive cells such clones accounted for under 1%. Identical TCR molecules sharing a barcode could cause highly expanded clone sizes to be underestimated. Spiked-in Jurkat TCR RNA equivalent to a single cell was reported to be detectable even among fewer than 1.2 million naive CD8 T cells. Without barcode sub-clustering, chimeric consensus sequences inflated TCR diversity; chimeras reached as high as 47%.

To prepare the library, PCR was applied. Sequencing used an Illumina HiSeq 4000. Preparation of bulk TCR libraries followed a previously described approach, with the TCR primers listed in Table S5. The Qiagen AllPrep DNA/RNA kit was used to purify total RNA. Before analysis, reads from multiple sequencing runs of one library were combined. For the original study's pipeline: Only reads with exact TCR constant sequence were kept, trimmed to 150 nt, and grouped by their 12-nt molecular barcodes. Within each barcode group, reads were sub-clustered at a 15% Levenshtein threshold, and quality-weighted consensus sequences were built per RNA molecule. Non-functional sequences were excluded, and lower-count sequences lying one edit away from another sequence were also excluded. On the basis of fitting two negative binomial distributions, barcode sub-clusters with fewer than 20% of the maximum read count were discarded. TCRdb cleaned the public reads at Q25 with fastp, built clones with MiXCR and kept in-frame beta chains. Every distinct CDR3 protein forms one entry, paired with its most common genes and DNA. These V and J calls rely on TCRdb rather than the paper's analysis. The sample table records under 600,000 distinct CDR3 sequences; over 20% of these occur just once. The ten biggest clones cover 0.7% to 1% of the sample.

Libraries of naive CD8 T cells were built from around 20,000 to 990,000 sorted cells, with 10%, 30% or 50% of the purified RNA used. Naive CD8 T cells, defined as CD8+CD4-CCR7+CD45RA+, were FACS-sorted into RLT Plus buffer on a BD FACSAria II. To test detection sensitivity, Jurkat RNA equivalent to more than 8 TCR copies was spiked into samples of roughly 18,000-1,100,000 naive CD8 T cells. CD8 T cells were enriched with RosetteSep CD8+ T Cell Enrichment Cocktail and Ficoll-Paque, followed by ACK red cell lysis. Including the terminal cysteine and phenylalanine, the CDR3 comprises 14 residues. The only DNA kept is the CDR3, 42 bases in frame from the first base. The germline V gene (reference sequence) supplies CDR1 SEHNR and CDR2 FQNEAQ. V ends up 4 bases short and J 11 bases short, with an unmatched junction base count of 9.

This sequence originates from a human donor in good health. Some libraries in this study had Jurkat cell RNA spiked in. Material: naive CD8+ T cells from blood, with Jurkat cell RNA spiked in. In the paper's terms, the cell subset or site label means: FACS-sorted CD8+CD4-CCR7+CD45RA+ naive T cells. The chain is assembled from TRBV7-9 and TRBJ1-4; 8 bases in the junction line up with TRBD1. The DNA reads TGTGCCAGCAGCTCCCCTCGGCAGGGGGCGAAACTGTTTTTT. This encodes CASSSPRQGAKLFF.